The rows below give T cell receptor beta chains drawn from one sample of a study of blood T cell repertoires in COVID-19. This table comes from immunoSEQ multiplex PCR, and its TCRdb copy is limited to in-frame clones, with some not included. The table includes around 180,000 clones, about 87% detected once. Sequencing input: peripheral blood. The receptors come from a man between 60 and 75 years old with acute or convalescent COVID-19. CDR3s include the opening cysteine and the closing phenylalanine or tryptophan. The D gene is left open where the match is weak. Clone sizes are given selectively: once, few, many, or a class where the clone is expanded.

V gene	D gene	J gene	clone size	CDR3 protein	CDR3 DNA
TRBV4-3	TRBD2	TRBJ2-1	once	CASSRLAGVSGEQFF	TGCGCCAGCAGCCGACTAGCGGGAGTAAGCGGTGAGCAGTTCTTC
TRBV9	NA	TRBJ1-3	once	CASSVEGGSSGNTIYF	TGTGCCAGCAGCGTAGAGGGGGGGAGCTCTGGAAACACCATATATTTT
TRBV5-1	NA	TRBJ1-2	NA	CASSLNRVLGYTF	TGCGCCAGCAGCTTAAACAGGGTATTAGGCTACACCTTC
TRBV19	TRBD1	TRBJ1-4	NA	CASSLGGQGPGEKLFF	TGTGCCAGTAGCCTCGGGGGACAGGGGCCCGGTGAAAAACTGTTTTTT
TRBV6-5	TRBD1	TRBJ1-2	NA	CASSSDRGLYYGYTF	TGTGCCAGCAGCTCGGACAGGGGGCTTTACTATGGCTACACCTTC
TRBV6-1	TRBD1	TRBJ1-5	NA	CASSETAGGLFQPQHF	TGTGCCAGCAGTGAAACTGCAGGGGGCCTCTTTCAGCCCCAGCATTTT
TRBV6-1	NA	TRBJ2-3	NA	CAGGTAAFSTDTQYF	TGTGCCGGGGGGACGGCCGCTTTCAGCACAGATACGCAGTATTTT
TRBV24-1	NA	TRBJ1-1	NA	CATSEAGMRAFF	TGTGCCACCAGTGAGGCAGGGATGCGAGCTTTCTTT
TRBV6-4	TRBD1	TRBJ2-2	NA	CASSDYGQDTGELFF	TGTGCCAGCAGTGATTACGGACAGGACACCGGGGAGCTGTTTTTT
TRBV2	NA	TRBJ2-1	NA	CASTERAYNEQFF	TGTGCCAGCACGGAGCGGGCTTACAATGAGCAGTTCTTC
TRBV9	TRBD1	TRBJ1-1	NA	CASSPSTGGTVFITEAFF	TGTGCCAGCAGCCCTTCAACAGGGGGCACCGTGTTTATCACTGAAGCTTTCTTT
TRBV28	NA	TRBJ1-6	NA	CASSLGGGGYNSPLHF	TGTGCCAGCAGTTTAGGGGGAGGAGGCTATAATTCACCCCTCCACTTT
TRBV18	TRBD2	TRBJ2-5	NA	CASSLAGGGGETQYF	TGTGCCAGCTCACTAGCGGGAGGCGGAGGAGAGACCCAGTACTTC
TRBV19	TRBD1	TRBJ1-5	once	CATSGGMVSNQPQHF	TGTGCCACGTCAGGGGGGATGGTTAGCAATCAGCCCCAGCATTTT
TRBV10-3	TRBD1	TRBJ2-7	NA	CAIRGSQGSSYEQYF	TGTGCCATCAGGGGGTCACAGGGGAGCTCCTACGAGCAGTACTTC
TRBV18	NA	TRBJ2-5	NA	CASSPAKGGKTQYF	TGTGCCAGCTCACCAGCCAAGGGGGGGAAGACCCAGTACTTC
TRBV5-1	TRBD2	TRBJ2-3	NA	CASGLGLAGGTDTQYF	TGCGCCAGCGGTCTCGGACTAGCGGGGGGCACAGATACGCAGTATTTT
TRBV6-6	TRBD1	TRBJ1-2	few	CASSHSGTGFDGYTF	TGTGCCAGCAGTCACTCCGGGACAGGGTTTGATGGCTACACCTTC
TRBV6-1	TRBD1	TRBJ1-5	NA	CASSVNPGQAANYQPQHF	TGTGCCAGCAGTGTCAATCCAGGACAGGCCGCCAATTATCAGCCCCAGCATTTT
TRBV21-1	NA	TRBJ2-2	NA	CASSLEDSGRNTGELFF	TGTGCCAGCAGCCTGGAGGATAGCGGGAGGAACACCGGGGAGCTGTTTTTT
TRBV29-1	TRBD1	TRBJ2-1	NA	CSVEWTGNYIYNEQFF	TGCAGCGTTGAGTGGACAGGGAACTACATCTACAATGAGCAGTTCTTC
TRBV24-1	TRBD1	TRBJ2-6	NA	CATSDFQGAGANVLTF	TGTGCCACCAGTGATTTCCAGGGGGCTGGGGCCAACGTCCTGACTTTC
TRBV24-1	TRBD1	TRBJ1-5	NA	CATSQGAGNQPQHF	TGTGCCACCAGTCAGGGGGCCGGCAATCAGCCCCAGCATTTT
TRBV6-6	NA	TRBJ2-2	NA	CASSYSSGNTGELFF	TGTGCCAGCAGTTACAGTAGCGGGAACACCGGGGAGCTGTTTTTT
TRBV9	NA	TRBJ2-3	NA	CASSVASNTDTQYF	TGTGCCAGCAGCGTAGCGAGTAACACAGATACGCAGTATTTT
TRBV27	NA	TRBJ1-1	NA	CASSLFASTRAEAFF	TGTGCCAGCAGTTTATTTGCCAGTACGAGGGCTGAAGCTTTCTTT
TRBV19	NA	TRBJ1-2	NA	CASSPENGYTF	TGTGCCAGTAGCCCAGAAAATGGCTACACCTTC
TRBV5-1	TRBD1	TRBJ2-2	NA	CASSWDRATGELFF	TGCGCCAGCAGCTGGGACAGGGCTACCGGGGAGCTGTTTTTT
TRBV11-2	TRBD2	TRBJ2-7	NA	CASSFPGGVTYEQYF	TGTGCCAGCAGCTTTCCGGGAGGGGTCACCTACGAGCAGTACTTC
TRBV6-5	NA	TRBJ1-2	NA	CASSYSYNYGYTF	TGTGCCAGCAGTTACTCGTATAACTATGGCTACACCTTC
TRBV6-2/TRBV6-3	NA	TRBJ2-1	NA	CASSNGLGVYNEQFF	TGTGCCAGCAGTAACGGACTCGGGGTCTACAATGAGCAGTTCTTC
TRBV30	NA	TRBJ1-6	NA	CAWSGTAGRRSPLHF	TGTGCCTGGAGCGGAACAGCGGGACGTAGATCACCCCTCCACTTT
TRBV30	TRBD1	TRBJ1-5	NA	CAWSLTGGGEPQHF	TGTGCCTGGAGTCTTACAGGGGGCGGGGAGCCCCAGCATTTT
TRBV5-6	TRBD2	TRBJ2-1	NA	CASSSSGSGYNEQFF	TGTGCCAGCAGCTCTAGCGGGAGTGGTTACAATGAGCAGTTCTTC
TRBV5-4	NA	TRBJ2-2	once	CASSLGGGRTGELFF	TGTGCCAGCAGCTTGGGAGGGGGAAGGACCGGGGAGCTGTTTTTT
TRBV6-5	TRBD1	TRBJ1-1	NA	CASSGTGVNTEAFF	TGTGCCAGCAGCGGGACAGGGGTGAACACTGAAGCTTTCTTT
TRBV11-2	NA	TRBJ1-2	few	CASSLLRGRANYGYTF	TGTGCCAGCAGCTTATTAAGGGGTAGGGCTAACTATGGCTACACCTTC
TRBV2	NA	TRBJ2-1	NA	CASRSRTYNEQFF	TGTGCCAGCAGGAGTCGTACCTACAATGAGCAGTTCTTC
TRBV15	NA	TRBJ2-5	NA	CATSPRGLVGTQYF	TGTGCCACCAGCCCTCGGGGGTTGGTAGGGACCCAGTACTTC
TRBV5-1	TRBD2	TRBJ2-5	NA	CASSYSGGGTQETQYF	TGCGCCAGCAGCTATTCCGGGGGAGGGACGCAAGAGACCCAGTACTTC
TRBV29-1	NA	TRBJ1-1	NA	CSVEGQLNTEAFF	TGCAGCGTTGAAGGGCAGTTGAACACTGAAGCTTTCTTT
TRBV5-5	NA	TRBJ1-1	NA	CASAPTGRDTEAFF	TGTGCCAGCGCCCCGACCGGGCGGGACACTGAAGCTTTCTTT